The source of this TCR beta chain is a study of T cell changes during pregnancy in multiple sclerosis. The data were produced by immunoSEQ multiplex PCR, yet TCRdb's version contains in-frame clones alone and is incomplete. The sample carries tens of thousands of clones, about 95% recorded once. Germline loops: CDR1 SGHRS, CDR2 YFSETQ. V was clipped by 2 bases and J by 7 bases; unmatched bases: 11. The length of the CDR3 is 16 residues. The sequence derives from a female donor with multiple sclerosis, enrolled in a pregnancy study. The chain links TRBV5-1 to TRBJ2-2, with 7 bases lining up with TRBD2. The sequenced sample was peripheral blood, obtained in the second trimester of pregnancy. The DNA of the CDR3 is TGCGCCAGCAGCTTAACGGGAGGCCCTTCCGTCGGGGAGCTGTTTTTT. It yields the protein CASSLTGGPSVGELFF.